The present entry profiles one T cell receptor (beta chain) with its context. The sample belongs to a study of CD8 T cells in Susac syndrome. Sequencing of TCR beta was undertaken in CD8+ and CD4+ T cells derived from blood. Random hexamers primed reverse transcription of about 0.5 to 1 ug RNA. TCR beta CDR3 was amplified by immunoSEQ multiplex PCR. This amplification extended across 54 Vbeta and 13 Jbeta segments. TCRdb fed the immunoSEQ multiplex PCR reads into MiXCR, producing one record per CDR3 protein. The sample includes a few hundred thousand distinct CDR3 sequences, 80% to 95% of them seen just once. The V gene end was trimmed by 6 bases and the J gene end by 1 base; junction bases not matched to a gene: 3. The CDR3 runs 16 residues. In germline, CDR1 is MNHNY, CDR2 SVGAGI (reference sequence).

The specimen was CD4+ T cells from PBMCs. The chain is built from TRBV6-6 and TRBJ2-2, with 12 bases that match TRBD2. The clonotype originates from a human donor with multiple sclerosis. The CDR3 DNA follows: TGTGCCAGCAGCCAGACTAGCGGGGGGAACACCGGGGAGCTGTTTTTT. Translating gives CASSQTSGGNTGELFF.